These 10 T cell receptor beta chains were all obtained from the same sample, sequenced in a study of T cell repertoires in cytomegalovirus infection. TCRdb independently ran MiXCR on the reads; one entry per CDR3 protein. The table has 300,000 or so distinct CDR3 sequences, approximately 25% seen once; the top ten hold about an eighth. Their recognized antigens are unknown. Sequencing was performed on cultured PBMCs, taken from culture after CMV antigen stimulation. These receptors were taken from a human donor in good health (CMV status not recorded). Some clones in this sample may be carry-over from other donors' samples.

This clonotype has just a few counts. This chain uses TRBV5-1 with TRBJ1-1; maybe TRBD1 (5 bases). The germline V gene has CDR1 SGHRS and CDR2 YFSETQ. CDR3 length equals 12 residues. The V end lost 4 bases, the J end lost 3 bases, and 7 bases lay between the germline ends. CDR3 residues: CASSAGDTEAFF. DNA of the CDR3: TGCGCCAGCAGCGCGGGGGACACTGAAGCTTTCTTT.

This clonotype appeared a few times. The chain links TRBV19 to TRBJ1-2; 10 bases fit TRBD1. Trimming at V came to 6 bases and at J to 6 bases, leaving 13 bases not matched to a gene. The length of the CDR3 is 16 residues. Germline V gene lookup returns CDR1 LNHDA and CDR2 SQIVND (reference sequence). CDR3 amino acids: CASSPILRDRGDGYTF. DNA for the CDR3: TGTGCCAGTAGCCCCATCCTTCGGGACAGGGGAGATGGCTACACCTTC.

DNA for the CDR3: TGCAGCGTTGAACTAGCGGGAGTTATAGATACGCAGTATTTT. This codes for CSVELAGVIDTQYF. The chain is built from TRBV29-1 and TRBJ2-3, with 10 bases aligning to TRBD2. The V and J ends lost 2 bases and 5 bases, in that order; junction bases with no gene match: 4. Germline V gene sequence: CDR1 SQVTM, CDR2 ANQGSEA. The CDR3 runs to 14 residues.

This clonotype has a count of ten or more. The V call is TRBV11-2, the J call TRBJ2-5; D is uncertain. Per the germline V gene, CDR1 is SGHAT and CDR2 is FQNNGV. CDR3 length: 14 amino acids. The V gene lost 5 bases and the J gene lost 2 bases, with 12 bases spanning the gap. CDR3 in DNA: TGTGCCAGCAGCCTATACGACGGTCAAGAGACCCAGTACTTC. Translating gives CASSLYDGQETQYF.

V is TRBV6-1 and J is TRBJ2-7; possibly TRBD2 for D (7 bases). V was clipped by 5 bases and J by 12 bases, with 20 bases between them. In germline, CDR1 is MNHNS, CDR2 SASEGT. This CDR3 is built from 13 residues. The CDR3 region is CASSQLPDGGLYV. Written as DNA, the CDR3 is TGTGCCAGCAGTCAACTACCGGACGGGGGGCTGTACGTC.

This clonotype appeared a few times. The V gene is TRBV6-1, the J gene TRBJ1-5, with D perhaps matching TRBD1 (5 bases). Trimming removed 7 bases from V and 6 bases from J, with 10 bases in between. Germline loops: CDR1 MNHNS, CDR2 SASEGT. The CDR3 length is 12 residues. CDR3 residues: CASTRGSQPQHF. The DNA of the CDR3 is TGTGCCAGCACGAGGGGAAGTCAGCCCCAGCATTTT.

The chain couples TRBV11-2 to TRBJ1-1; D is ambiguous. The V end was cut by 5 bases, the J end by 2 bases, with 6 bases between. The CDR3 consists of 12 residues. The germline CDR1 and CDR2 sequences are SGHAT and FQNNGV. This chain's CDR3 is CASSRLNTEAFF. DNA for the CDR3: TGTGCCAGCAGCCGGCTAAACACTGAAGCTTTCTTT.

This chain's CDR3 is CASSLADSNQPQHF. The CDR3 DNA sequence: TGTGCCAGCAGTTTAGCGGATAGCAATCAGCCCCAGCATTTT. J is TRBJ1-5 and V is TRBV12-3 or TRBV12-4; D gene uncertain. The germline V and J ends were trimmed by 0 bases and 0 bases, with 3 bases remaining between them. The CDR3 sequence is 14 residues long.

This chain joins TRBV10-3 and TRBJ1-1; no clear D. The CDR3 spans 14 residues. In germline, CDR1 is ENHRY, CDR2 SYGVKD. The V end was cut by 0 bases, the J end by 1 base, with 6 bases between. DNA of the CDR3: TGTGCCATCAGTGAGTCGCCCACGAACACTGAAGCTTTCTTT. Translation gives CAISESPTNTEAFF.

V gene TRBV6-1 combines with J gene TRBJ2-6; D is unresolved. The CDR3 covers 16 residues. CDR1 and CDR2 (germline): MNHNS, SASEGT. The ends were cut back, 2 bases at V and 0 bases at J, with 8 bases in the middle. CDR3 sequence: CASSEFVDSGANVLTF. CDR3 nucleotides: TGTGCCAGCAGTGAATTTGTGGACTCTGGGGCCAACGTCCTGACTTTC.